This T cell receptor (beta chain) was observed in a study of CD8 T cells in ankylosing spondylitis. Of note for this clonotype: A much larger clone differs from this one at a single base, so this may be a read error.

Germline CDR1 and CDR2: MNHNS and SASEGT. The CDR3 runs to 13 residues. TCRdb re-called the 5' RACE reads through MiXCR, storing one row per CDR3 protein. The sample lists tens of thousands of distinct CDR3 sequences, 6.2% occurring once. The specimen sequenced was synovial fluid, either unsorted or a sorted T cell fraction (not recorded which). The receptor's source is a male donor with ankylosing spondylitis. The rearrangement uses TRBV6-1 and TRBJ2-5; D unresolved. The CDR3 region is CASNRGSEETQSF. CDR3 coding DNA: TGTGCCAGCAACAGAGGAAGCGAAGAGACCCAGTCCTTC.